This TCR beta chain was identified during a study of blood T cell repertoires in COVID-19. At the level of the study: Acute and convalescent COVID-19 samples came from the United States, Italy and Spain. Sources were T cells, B-cell-depleted T cells, or PBMCs; the material itself was cDNA or gDNA.

Original data processing: Estimation of nucleated cell counts relied on the amplification of reference gene primers. Repertoires were generated with immunoSEQ multiplex PCR, while TCRdb's copy carries only in-frame clones and drops some. V and J calls and clone size are those listed in that table; D and trimming were worked out from the DNA. This sample has about 170,000 clones, with roughly 91% found just once. The CDR3 spans 16 residues. Between the trimmed V and J ends, which lost 6 bases and 6 bases, there was a span of 21 bases. The material sequenced was peripheral blood. The rearrangement links TRBV23-1 to TRBJ1-5; the D gene is possibly TRBD1 (6 bases). TRBV23-1 is assigned to the ORF class and has an uncertain function. The sequence derives from a man over 45 who had recovered from COVID-19. The CDR3 protein is CASSPRRAGVGQPQHF. CDR3 in DNA: TGCGCCAGCAGCCCCCGCCGGGCAGGGGTAGGTCAGCCCCAGCATTTT.